Sequencing of this T cell receptor (beta chain) was carried out in a study of CD8 T cells in ankylosing spondylitis. Worth noting for this clonotype: Antigen specificity is unknown.

Germline V lookup: CDR1 SEHNR, CDR2 FQNEAQ (reference sequence). The CDR3 runs 12 residues. V was pared by 1 base and J by 8 bases, with 6 bases between. TCRdb re-derived calls from the 5' RACE reads in MiXCR, one entry per CDR3 protein. The sample holds hundreds of thousands of distinct CDR3 sequences, approximately 12% seen once. Findings of the study overall: Apparently characteristic of ankylosing spondylitis blood was a TCR beta motif (fewer than ten highly homologous variants). CD8+ by phenotype, disease-linked clones were relatively rare in peripheral blood.

The genes are TRBV7-9 and TRBJ1-5; no reliable D call. Material: blood, either unsorted or a sorted T cell fraction (not recorded which). The receptor was isolated from a male donor with ankylosing spondylitis. CDR3 residues: CASSLGVEPQHF. The CDR3 DNA reads as TGTGCCAGCAGCTTAGGGGTTGAGCCCCAGCATTTT. Filled out from reference TRBV7-9 and TRBJ1-5, the complete variable domain reads DTGVSQNPRHKITKRGQNVTFRCDPISEHNRLYWYRQTLGQGPEFLTYFQNEAQLEKSRLLSDRFSAERPKGSFSTLEIQRTEQGDSAMYLCASSLGVEPQHFGDGTRLSIL.